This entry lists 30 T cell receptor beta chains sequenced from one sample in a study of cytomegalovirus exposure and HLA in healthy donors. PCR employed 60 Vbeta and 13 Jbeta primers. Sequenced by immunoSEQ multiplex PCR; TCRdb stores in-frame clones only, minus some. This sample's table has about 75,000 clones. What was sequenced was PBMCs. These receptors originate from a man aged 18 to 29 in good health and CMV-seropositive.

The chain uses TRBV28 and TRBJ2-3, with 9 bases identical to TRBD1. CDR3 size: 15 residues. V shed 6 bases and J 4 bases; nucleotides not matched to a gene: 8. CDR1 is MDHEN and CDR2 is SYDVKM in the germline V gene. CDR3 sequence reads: CASRAPGQGPDTQYF. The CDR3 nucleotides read TGTGCCAGCAGAGCTCCGGGACAGGGACCAGATACGCAGTATTTT. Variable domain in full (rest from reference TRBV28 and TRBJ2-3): DVKVTQSSRYLVKRTGEKVFLECVQDMDHENMFWYRQDPGLGLRLIYFSYDVKMKEKGDIPEGYSVSREKKERFSLILESASTNQTSMYLCASRAPGQGPDTQYFGPGTRLTVL.

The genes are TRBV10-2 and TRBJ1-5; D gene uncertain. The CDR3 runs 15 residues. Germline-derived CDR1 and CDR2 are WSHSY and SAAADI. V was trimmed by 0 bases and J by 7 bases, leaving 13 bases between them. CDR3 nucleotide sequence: TGCGCCAGCAGTGAGTCCGGCGGAGGGAACCAGCCCCAGCATTTT. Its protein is CASSESGGGNQPQHF.

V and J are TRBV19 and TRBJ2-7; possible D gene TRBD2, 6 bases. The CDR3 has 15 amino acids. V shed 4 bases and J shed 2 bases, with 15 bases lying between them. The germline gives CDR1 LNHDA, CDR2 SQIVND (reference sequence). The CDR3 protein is CASSTSSGQPYEQYF. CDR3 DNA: TGTGCCAGTAGTACGAGTAGCGGACAACCCTACGAGCAGTACTTC. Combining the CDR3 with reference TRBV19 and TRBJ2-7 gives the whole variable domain DGGITQSPKYLFRKEGQNVTLSCEQNLNHDAMYWYRQDPGQGLRLIYYSQIVNDFQKGDIAEGYSVSREKKESFPLTVTSAQKNPTAFYLCASSTSSGQPYEQYFGPGTRLTVT.

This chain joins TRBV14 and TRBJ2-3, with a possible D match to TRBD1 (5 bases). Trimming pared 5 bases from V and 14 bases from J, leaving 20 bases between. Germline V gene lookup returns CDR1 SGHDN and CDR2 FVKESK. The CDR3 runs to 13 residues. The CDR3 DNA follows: TGTGCCAGCAGCGCCCGATTAACAGGCCTTTGGTATTTT. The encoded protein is CASSARLTGLWYF.

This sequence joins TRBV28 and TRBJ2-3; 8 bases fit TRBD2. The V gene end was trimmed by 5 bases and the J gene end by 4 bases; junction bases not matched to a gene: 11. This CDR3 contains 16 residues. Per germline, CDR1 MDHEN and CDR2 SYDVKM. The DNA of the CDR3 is TGTGCCAGCAGTCCCCGGGGGGGACTAGTTTCAGATACGCAGTATTTT. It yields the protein CASSPRGGLVSDTQYF.

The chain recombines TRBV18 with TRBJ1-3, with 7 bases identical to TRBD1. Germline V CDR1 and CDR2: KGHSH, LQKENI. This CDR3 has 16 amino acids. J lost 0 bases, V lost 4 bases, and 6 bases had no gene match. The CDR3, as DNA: TGTGCCAGCTCACTTCGGGACAGCCTCTCTGGAAACACCATATATTTT. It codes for CASSLRDSLSGNTIYF. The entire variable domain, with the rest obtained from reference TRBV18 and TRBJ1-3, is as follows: NAGVMQNPRHLVRRRGQEARLRCSPMKGHSHVYWYRQLPEEGLKFMVYLQKENIIDESGMPKERFSAEFPKEGPSILRIQQVVRGDSAAYFCASSLRDSLSGNTIYFGEGSWLTVV.

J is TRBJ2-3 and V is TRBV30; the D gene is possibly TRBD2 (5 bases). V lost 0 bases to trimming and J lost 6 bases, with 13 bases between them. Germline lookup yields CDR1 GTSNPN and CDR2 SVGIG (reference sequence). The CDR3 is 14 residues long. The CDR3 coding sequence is TGTGCCTGGAGTGTAGGACTCAACGGGGATACGCAGTATTTT. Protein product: CAWSVGLNGDTQYF. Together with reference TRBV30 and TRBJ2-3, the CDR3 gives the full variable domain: SQTIHQWPATLVQPVGSPLSLECTVEGTSNPNLYWYRQAAGRGLQLLFYSVGIGQISSEVPQNLSASRPQDRQFILSSKKLLLSDSGFYLCAWSVGLNGDTQYFGPGTRLTVL.

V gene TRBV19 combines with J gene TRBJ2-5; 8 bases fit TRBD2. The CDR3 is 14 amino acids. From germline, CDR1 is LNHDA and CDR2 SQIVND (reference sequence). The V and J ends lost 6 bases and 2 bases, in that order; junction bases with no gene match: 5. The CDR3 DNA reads TGTGCCAGTAGAGTCGCGGGGGGACAAGAGACCCAGTACTTC. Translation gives CASRVAGGQETQYF.

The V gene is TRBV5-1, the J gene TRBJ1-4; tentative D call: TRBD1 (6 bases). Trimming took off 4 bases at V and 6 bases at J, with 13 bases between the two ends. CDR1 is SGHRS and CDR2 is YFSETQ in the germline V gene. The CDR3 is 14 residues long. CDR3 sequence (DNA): TGCGCCAGCAGCCCAGGGGCGGTGGATGAAAAACTGTTTTTT. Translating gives CASSPGAVDEKLFF.

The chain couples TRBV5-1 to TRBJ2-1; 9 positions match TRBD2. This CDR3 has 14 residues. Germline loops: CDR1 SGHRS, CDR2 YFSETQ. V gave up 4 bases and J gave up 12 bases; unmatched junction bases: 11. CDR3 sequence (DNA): TGCGCCAGCAGCGCGAGCGGGGGGCCTTCGGTGCAGTTCTTC. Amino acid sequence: CASSASGGPSVQFF.

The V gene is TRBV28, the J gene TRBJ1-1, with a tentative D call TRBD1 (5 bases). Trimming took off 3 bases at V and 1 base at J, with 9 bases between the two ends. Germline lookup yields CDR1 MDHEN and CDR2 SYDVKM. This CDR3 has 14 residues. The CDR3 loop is CASSFVTGNTEAFF. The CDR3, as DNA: TGTGCCAGCAGTTTTGTAACAGGGAACACTGAAGCTTTCTTT.

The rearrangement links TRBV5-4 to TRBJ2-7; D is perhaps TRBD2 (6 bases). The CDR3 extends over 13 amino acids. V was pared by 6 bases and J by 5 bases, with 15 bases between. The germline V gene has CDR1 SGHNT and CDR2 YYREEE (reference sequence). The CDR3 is CASNDPRGDEQYF. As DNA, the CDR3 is TGTGCCAGCAACGACCCGCGGGGTGACGAGCAGTACTTC.

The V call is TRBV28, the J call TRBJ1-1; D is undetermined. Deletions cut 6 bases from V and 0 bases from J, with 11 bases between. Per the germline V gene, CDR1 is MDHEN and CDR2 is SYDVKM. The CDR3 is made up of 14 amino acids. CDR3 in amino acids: CASRENTLNTEAFF. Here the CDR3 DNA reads TGTGCCAGCAGAGAAAACACCCTGAACACTGAAGCTTTCTTT.

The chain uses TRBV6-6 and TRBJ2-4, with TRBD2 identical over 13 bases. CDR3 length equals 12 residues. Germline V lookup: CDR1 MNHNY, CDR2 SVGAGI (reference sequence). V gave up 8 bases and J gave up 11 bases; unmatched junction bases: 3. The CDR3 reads CASLGLAGLQYF. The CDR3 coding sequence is TGTGCCAGCCTGGGACTAGCGGGGCTTCAGTACTTC.

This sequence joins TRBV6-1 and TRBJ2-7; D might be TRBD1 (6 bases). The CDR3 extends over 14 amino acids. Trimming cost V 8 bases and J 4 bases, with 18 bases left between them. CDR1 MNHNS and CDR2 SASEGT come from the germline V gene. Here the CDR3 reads CASGSDRLPYEQYF. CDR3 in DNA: TGTGCCAGCGGGTCGGACAGACTGCCGTACGAGCAGTACTTC.

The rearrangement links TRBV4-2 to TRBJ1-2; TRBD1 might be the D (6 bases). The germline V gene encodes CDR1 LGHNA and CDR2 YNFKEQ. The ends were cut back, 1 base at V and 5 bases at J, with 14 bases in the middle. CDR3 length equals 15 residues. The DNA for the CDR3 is TGTGCCAGCAGCCAAGTGCCGGACAGTAGATATGGCTACACCTTC. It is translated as CASSQVPDSRYGYTF.

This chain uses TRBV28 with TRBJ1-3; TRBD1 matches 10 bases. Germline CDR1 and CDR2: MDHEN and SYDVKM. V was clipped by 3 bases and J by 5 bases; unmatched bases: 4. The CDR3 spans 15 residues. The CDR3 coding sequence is TGTGCCAGCAGTTTGGACAGGGGGATGAGAAACACCATATATTTT. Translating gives CASSLDRGMRNTIYF.

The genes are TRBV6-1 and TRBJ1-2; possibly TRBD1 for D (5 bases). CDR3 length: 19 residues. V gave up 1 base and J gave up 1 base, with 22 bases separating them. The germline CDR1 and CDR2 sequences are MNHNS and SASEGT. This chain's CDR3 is CASSEEVPGREKRNYGYTF. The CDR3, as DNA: TGTGCCAGCAGTGAAGAAGTTCCGGGCAGGGAAAAGCGTAACTATGGCTACACCTTC.

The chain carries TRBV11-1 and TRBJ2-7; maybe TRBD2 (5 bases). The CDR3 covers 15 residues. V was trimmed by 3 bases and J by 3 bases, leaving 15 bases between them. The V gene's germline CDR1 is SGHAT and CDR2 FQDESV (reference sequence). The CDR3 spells CASSLSDSGNYEQYF. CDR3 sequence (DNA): TGTGCCAGCAGCTTGTCGGACTCCGGTAACTACGAGCAGTACTTC.

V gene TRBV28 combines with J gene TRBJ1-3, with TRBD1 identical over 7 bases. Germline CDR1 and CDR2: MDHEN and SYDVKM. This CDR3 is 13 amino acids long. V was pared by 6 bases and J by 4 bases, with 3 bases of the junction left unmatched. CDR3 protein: CASRVTGGNTIYF. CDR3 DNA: TGTGCCAGCAGAGTGACAGGGGGAAACACCATATATTTT.

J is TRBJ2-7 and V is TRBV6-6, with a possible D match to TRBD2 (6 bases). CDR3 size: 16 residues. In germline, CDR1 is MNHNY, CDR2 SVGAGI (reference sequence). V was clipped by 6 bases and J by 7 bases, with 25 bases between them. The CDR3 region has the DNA TGTGCCAGCAGAACCGACGGGACTCCCCCCGGCCTGGAGCAGTACTTC. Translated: CASRTDGTPPGLEQYF.

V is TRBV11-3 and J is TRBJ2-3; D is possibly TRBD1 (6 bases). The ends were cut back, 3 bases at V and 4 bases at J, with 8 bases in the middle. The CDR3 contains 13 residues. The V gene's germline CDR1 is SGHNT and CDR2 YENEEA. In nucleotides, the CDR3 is TGTGCCAGCAGCTTCTACAGGGCAGATACGCAGTATTTT. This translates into CASSFYRADTQYF.

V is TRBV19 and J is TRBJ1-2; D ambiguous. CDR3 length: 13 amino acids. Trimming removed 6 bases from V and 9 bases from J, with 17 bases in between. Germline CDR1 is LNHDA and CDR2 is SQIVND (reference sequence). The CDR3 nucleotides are TGTGCCAGTAGACCGGCCACTACTAAGAGCTACACCTTC. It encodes CASRPATTKSYTF.

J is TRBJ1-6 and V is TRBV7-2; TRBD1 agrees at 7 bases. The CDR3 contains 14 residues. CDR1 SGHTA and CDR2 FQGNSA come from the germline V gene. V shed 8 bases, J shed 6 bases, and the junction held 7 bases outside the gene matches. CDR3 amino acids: CASFEGARNSPLHF. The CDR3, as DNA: TGTGCCAGCTTTGAGGGGGCCCGTAATTCACCCCTCCACTTT. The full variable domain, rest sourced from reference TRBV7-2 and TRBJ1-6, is GAGVSQSPSNKVTEKGKDVELRCDPISGHTALYWYRQSLGQGLEFLIYFQGNSAPDKSGLPSDRFSAERTGGSVSTLTIQRTQQEDSAVYLCASFEGARNSPLHFGNGTRLTVT.

The CDR3 DNA follows: TGTGCCAGCAGCGGGACAGGGGGAGCCTATGGCTACACCTTC. This translates into CASSGTGGAYGYTF. The chain employs TRBV9 and TRBJ1-2, with 10 bases aligning to TRBD1. CDR1 is SGDLS, CDR2 YYNGEE, per germline. The CDR3 loop spans 14 amino acids. After removal of 3 bases from V and 4 bases from J, the junction contained 3 bases not matched to a gene.

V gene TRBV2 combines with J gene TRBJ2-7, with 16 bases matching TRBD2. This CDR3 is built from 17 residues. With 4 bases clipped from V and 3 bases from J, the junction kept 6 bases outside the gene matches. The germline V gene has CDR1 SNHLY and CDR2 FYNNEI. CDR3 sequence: CASSAPGLAGGHYEQYF. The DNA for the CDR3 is TGTGCCAGCAGTGCTCCGGGACTAGCGGGAGGGCACTACGAGCAGTACTTC.

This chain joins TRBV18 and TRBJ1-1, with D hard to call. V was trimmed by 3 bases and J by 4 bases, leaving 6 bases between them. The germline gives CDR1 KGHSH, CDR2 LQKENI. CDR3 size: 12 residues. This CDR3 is CASSPTGTEAFF. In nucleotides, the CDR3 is TGTGCCAGCTCACCTACGGGCACTGAAGCTTTCTTT.

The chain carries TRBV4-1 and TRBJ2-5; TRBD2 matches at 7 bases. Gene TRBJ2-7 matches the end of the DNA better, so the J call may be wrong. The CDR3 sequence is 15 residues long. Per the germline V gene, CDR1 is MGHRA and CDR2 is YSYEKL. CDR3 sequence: CASSQGEGVIHEQYF. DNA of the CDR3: TGCGCCAGCAGCCAAGGGGAGGGAGTGATCCACGAGCAGTACTTC.

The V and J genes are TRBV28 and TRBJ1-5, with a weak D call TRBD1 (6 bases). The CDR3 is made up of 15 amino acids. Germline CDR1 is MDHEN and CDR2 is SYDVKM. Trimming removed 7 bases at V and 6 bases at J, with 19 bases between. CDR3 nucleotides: TGTGCCAGCACTTCAGTGGGGGCAGGGTTTCAGCCCCAGCATTTT. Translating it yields CASTSVGAGFQPQHF. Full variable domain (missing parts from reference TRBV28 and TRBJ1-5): DVKVTQSSRYLVKRTGEKVFLECVQDMDHENMFWYRQDPGLGLRLIYFSYDVKMKEKGDIPEGYSVSREKKERFSLILESASTNQTSMYLCASTSVGAGFQPQHFGDGTRLSIL.

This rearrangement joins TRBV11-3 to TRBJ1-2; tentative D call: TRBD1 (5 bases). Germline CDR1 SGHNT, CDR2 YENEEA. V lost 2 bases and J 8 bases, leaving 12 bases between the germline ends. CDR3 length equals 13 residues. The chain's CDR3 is CASSLPQGRGYTF. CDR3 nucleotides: TGTGCCAGCAGCTTACCCCAGGGTCGCGGCTACACCTTC.